Reported below is one T cell receptor (beta chain). Its specificity is unknown. This sample is drawn from a study of shared clonotypes between healthy human individuals. Looking at the study overall: CD8 memory received one plate per donor, CD8 naive two, CD4 memory three and CD4 naive three.

The CDR3 consists of 14 residues. CDR1 and CDR2 from the germline V gene are SGHVS and FQNEAQ. The V end was cut by 7 bases, the J end by 4 bases, with 17 bases between. Overall study results and limits: Donor scarcity curtailed the genetic and exposure-history diversity represented herein. Shared clonotypes: about 4.6% naive CD4, approximately 3.4% naive CD8, around 2.2% memory CD4, 0.4% to 0.5% memory CD8.

In the original processing: Filtering differed because ImmunoSEQ produced junction-only sequences that carried no quality scores. Method: immunoSEQ multiplex PCR; TCRdb's copy keeps in-frame clones and lacks some. V and J calls and clone size come straight from that table; D and trimming were deduced from the DNA. Of fewer than 3 million clones in the sample, 85% to 95% were seen once. The J gene is TRBJ2-7, the V gene TRBV7-8; D may be TRBD1 or TRBD2 (5 bases each). Source material: naive CD4+ T cells from PBMCs. As to subset: CD45RA+ positively selected. The sequence was collected from a man in his late teens or twenties in good health. Some clones in this sample may be carry-over from other donors' samples. The CDR3 DNA reads as TGTGCCAGCAACTTGTTGCAGGGACCATACGAGCAGTACTTC. It translates to CASNLLQGPYEQYF. The full variable domain, completed using reference TRBV7-8 and TRBJ2-7, is GAGVSQSPRYKVAKRGQDVALRCDPISGHVSLFWYQQALGQGPEFLTYFQNEAQLDKSGLPSDRFFAERPEGSVSTLKIQRTQQEDSAVYLCASNLLQGPYEQYFGPGTRLTVT.